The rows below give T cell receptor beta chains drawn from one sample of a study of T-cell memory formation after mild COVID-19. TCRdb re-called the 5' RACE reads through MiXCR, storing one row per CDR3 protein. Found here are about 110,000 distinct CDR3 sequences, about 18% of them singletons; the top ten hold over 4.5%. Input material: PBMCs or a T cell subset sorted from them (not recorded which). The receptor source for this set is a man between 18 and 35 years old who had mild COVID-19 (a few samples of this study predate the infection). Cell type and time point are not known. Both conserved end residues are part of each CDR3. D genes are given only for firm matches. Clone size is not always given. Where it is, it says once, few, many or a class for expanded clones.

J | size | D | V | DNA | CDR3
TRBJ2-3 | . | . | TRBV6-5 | TGTGCCAGCAGTTACCAGGCTGGTGTCACAGATACGCAGTATTTT | CASSYQAGVTDTQYF
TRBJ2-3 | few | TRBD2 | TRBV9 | TGTGCCAGCAGCGTAGACCCTAGCGGGGGGGCAGATACGCAGTATTTT | CASSVDPSGGADTQYF
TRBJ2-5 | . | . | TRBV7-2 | TGTGCCAGCAGCTTGACTAGGGGACGTGAGACCCAGTACTTC | CASSLTRGRETQYF
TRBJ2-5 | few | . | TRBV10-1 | TGCGCCAGCAGCCCCCTAGGGCTGGGAGCGACCCAGTACTTC | CASSPLGLGATQYF
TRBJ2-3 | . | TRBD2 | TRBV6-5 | TGTGCCAGCAGACTAGCGGGTATAGATACGCAGTATTTT | CASRLAGIDTQYF
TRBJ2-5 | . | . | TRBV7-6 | TGTGCCAGCAGCTTAGGCTACAGCCCGGGAGAGACCCAGTACTTC | CASSLGYSPGETQYF
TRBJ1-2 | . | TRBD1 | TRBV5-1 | TGCGCCAGCAGCGTGACAGGGTTGAAGAGCTATGGCTACACCTTC | CASSVTGLKSYGYTF
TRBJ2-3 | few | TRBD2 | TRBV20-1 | TGCAGTGCTAGAGGGCTAGCGGGGGCTGTCACAGATACGCAGTATTTT | CSARGLAGAVTDTQYF
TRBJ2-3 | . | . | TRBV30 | TGTGCCTGGATGGGGTCAGGCACAGATACGCAGTATTTT | CAWMGSGTDTQYF
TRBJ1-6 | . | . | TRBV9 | TGTGCCAGCAGCGTTCGCAGGGGAGATTCACCCCTCCACTTT | CASSVRRGDSPLHF
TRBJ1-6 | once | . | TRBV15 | TGTGCCACCAGCAGAGGAAATCTATCACCCCTCCACTTT | CATSRGNLSPLHF
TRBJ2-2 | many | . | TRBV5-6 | TGTGCCAGCAGCTCAGAGAAACAGGGCGCCGGGGAGCTGTTTTTT | CASSSEKQGAGELFF
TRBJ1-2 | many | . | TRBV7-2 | TGTGCCAGCAGCTTAATCCGTTATGGCTACACCTTC | CASSLIRYGYTF
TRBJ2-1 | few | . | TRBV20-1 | TGCAGTGCTAGAAGTTCTCGGGGCAGCGATGAGCAGTTCTTC | CSARSSRGSDEQFF
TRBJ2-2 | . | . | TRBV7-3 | TGTGCCAGCAGCCCGACAGGCGGGGGCACCGGGGAGCTGTTTTTT | CASSPTGGGTGELFF
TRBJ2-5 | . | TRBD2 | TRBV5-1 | TGCGCCAGCAGCTTAGGCGGGGGATACCAAGAGACCCAGTACTTC | CASSLGGGYQETQYF
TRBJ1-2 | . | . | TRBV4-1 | TGCGCCAGCAGCCCGTTACTAATCTATGGCTACACCTTC | CASSPLLIYGYTF
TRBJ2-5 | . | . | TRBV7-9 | TGTGCCAGCAGCCCCCGGGGTCTCGGGGAGACCCAGTACTTC | CASSPRGLGETQYF
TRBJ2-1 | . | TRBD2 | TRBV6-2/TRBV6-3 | TGTGCCAGCAGATTTTACAGCGGGGTCCGCAATGAGCAGTTCTTC | CASRFYSGVRNEQFF
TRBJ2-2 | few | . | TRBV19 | TGTGCCAGTAGTCGCCTCGGGGGCGTAACGAACACCGGGGAGCTGTTTTTT | CASSRLGGVTNTGELFF
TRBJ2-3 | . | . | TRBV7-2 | TGTGCCAGCAGCTTAAAACGGGGGCAGTCAGATACGCAGTATTTT | CASSLKRGQSDTQYF
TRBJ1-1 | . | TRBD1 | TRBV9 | TGTGCCAGCAGCGTAGCTGGAAGCGGGACAGGGGTGAACACTGAAGCTTTCTTT | CASSVAGSGTGVNTEAFF
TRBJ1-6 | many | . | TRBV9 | TGTGCCAGCAGCCCCGGACTTCCGAGCTCCTATAATTCACCCCTCCACTTT | CASSPGLPSSYNSPLHF
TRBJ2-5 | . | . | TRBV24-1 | TGTGCCACCAGTGACCACTCCGACAGTGGGGCCCGAGCGGCGACCCAGTACTTC | CATSDHSDSGARAATQYF
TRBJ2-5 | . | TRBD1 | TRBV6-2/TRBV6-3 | TGTGCCAGCATTCCAGAAACAGCGACAGGGGGCCAAGAGACCCAGTACTTC | CASIPETATGGQETQYF
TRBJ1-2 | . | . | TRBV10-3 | TGTGCCATCAGTGAGGGGCGGGGGAGCTATGGCTACACCTTC | CAISEGRGSYGYTF
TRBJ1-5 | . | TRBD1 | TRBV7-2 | TGTGCCAGCAGCGGGGGGCAGGGGGTTGTGGGTCAGCCCCAGCATTTT | CASSGGQGVVGQPQHF
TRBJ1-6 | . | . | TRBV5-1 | TGCGCCAGCAGCTCGTCAACAGGAGATTCACCCCTCCACTTT | CASSSSTGDSPLHF
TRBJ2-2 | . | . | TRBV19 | TGTGCCAGTAGTAAGGGGTGGCCCGCGAACACCGGGGAGCTGTTTTTT | CASSKGWPANTGELFF
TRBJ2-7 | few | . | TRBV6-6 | TGTGCCAGCAGTTACCCGCAGGGTTACGAGCAGTACTTC | CASSYPQGYEQYF
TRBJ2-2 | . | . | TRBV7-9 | TGTGCCAGCAGCTTTAGTATGATCAACACCGGGGAGCTGTTTTTT | CASSFSMINTGELFF
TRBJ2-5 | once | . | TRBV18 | TGTGCCAGCTCACCATCGACAGAACAAGAGACCCAGTACTTC | CASSPSTEQETQYF
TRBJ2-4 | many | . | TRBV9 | TGTGCCAGCAGCGTAGCTTCCGGGGGCCTGGACATTCAGTACTTC | CASSVASGGLDIQYF
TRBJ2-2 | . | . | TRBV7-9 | TGTGCCAGCAGCTTAGTAACCCTCCCCTTCGGGGAGCTGTTTTTT | CASSLVTLPFGELFF
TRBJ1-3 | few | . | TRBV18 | TGTGCCAGCTCACCACCAGGCAGGTCCTCTGGAAACACCATATATTTT | CASSPPGRSSGNTIYF
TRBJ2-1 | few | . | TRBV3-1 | TGTGCCAGCAGCCAAGGGTTAGGGTCGAGCTCCTACAATGAGCAGTTCTTC | CASSQGLGSSSYNEQFF
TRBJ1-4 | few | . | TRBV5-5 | TGTGCCAGCAGCCCGGGGGCGACTAATGAAAAACTGTTTTTT | CASSPGATNEKLFF
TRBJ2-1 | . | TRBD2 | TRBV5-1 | TGCGCCAGCAGCTTGGGGGACTACAACAATGAGCAGTTCTTC | CASSLGDYNNEQFF
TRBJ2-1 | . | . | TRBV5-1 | TGCGCCAGCAGCCTTGTGGCGCCGGGCCTCACCATTGTGAATGAGCAGTTCTTC | CASSLVAPGLTIVNEQFF
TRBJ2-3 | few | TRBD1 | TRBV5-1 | TGCGCCAGCAGTAGACAGGGGGATCGAGATACGCAGTATTTT | CASSRQGDRDTQYF
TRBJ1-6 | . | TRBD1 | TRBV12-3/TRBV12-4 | TGTGCCAGCAACCGGGACAGATTTTCACCCCTCCACTTT | CASNRDRFSPLHF
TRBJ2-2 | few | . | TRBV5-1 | TGCGCCAGCAGCGAACCGGGGCGAACCGGGGAGCTGTTTTTT | CASSEPGRTGELFF
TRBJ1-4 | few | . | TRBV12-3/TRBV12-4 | TGTGCCAGCAGTTTAGGGCCTGAGACGGTGGAAAAACTGTTTTTT | CASSLGPETVEKLFF
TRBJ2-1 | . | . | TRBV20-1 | TGCAGTGCCCACAGAAGACCCTACAATGAGCAGTTCTTC | CSAHRRPYNEQFF
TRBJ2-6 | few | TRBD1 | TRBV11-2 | TGTGCCAGCAGCCGGCGGGGGACAGGGGGCTCTGGGGCCAACGTCCTGACTTTC | CASSRRGTGGSGANVLTF
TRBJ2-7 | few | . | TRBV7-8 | TGTGCCAGCAGCCCCCGGGGAGCGGGTTCCTCCTACGAGCAGTACTTC | CASSPRGAGSSYEQYF
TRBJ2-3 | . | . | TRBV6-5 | TGTGCCAGCTCGGCTAGTTCAGATACGCAGTATTTT | CASSASSDTQYF
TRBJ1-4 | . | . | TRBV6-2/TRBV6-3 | TGTGCCAGCAGTTACTCACATGAAAAACTGTTTTTT | CASSYSHEKLFF
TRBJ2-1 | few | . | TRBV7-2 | TGTGCCAGCAGCTTAGCGGGGAGCAATGAGCAGTTCTTC | CASSLAGSNEQFF